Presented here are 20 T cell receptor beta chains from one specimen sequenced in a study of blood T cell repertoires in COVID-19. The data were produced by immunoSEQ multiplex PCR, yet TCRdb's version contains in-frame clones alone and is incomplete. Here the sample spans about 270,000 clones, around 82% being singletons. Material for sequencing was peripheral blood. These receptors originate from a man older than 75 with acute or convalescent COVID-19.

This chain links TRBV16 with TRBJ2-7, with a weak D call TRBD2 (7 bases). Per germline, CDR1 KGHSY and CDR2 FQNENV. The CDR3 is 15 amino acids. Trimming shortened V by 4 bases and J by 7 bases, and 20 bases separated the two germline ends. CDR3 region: CASSPRAGGAREQYF. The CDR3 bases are TGTGCCAGCAGCCCTCGTGCTGGGGGGGCACGGGAGCAGTACTTC. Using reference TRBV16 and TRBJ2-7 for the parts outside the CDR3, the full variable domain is GEEVAQTPKHLVRGEGQKAKLYCAPIKGHSYVFWYQQVLKNEFKFLISFQNENVFDETGMPKERFSAKCLPNSPCSLEIQATKLEDSAVYFCASSPRAGGAREQYFGPGTRLTVT.

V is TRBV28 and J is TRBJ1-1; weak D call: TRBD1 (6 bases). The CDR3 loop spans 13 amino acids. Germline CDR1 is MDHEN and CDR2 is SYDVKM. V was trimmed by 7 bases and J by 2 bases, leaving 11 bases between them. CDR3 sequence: CASISQGNTEAFF. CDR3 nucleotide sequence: TGTGCCAGCATTTCACAGGGCAACACTGAAGCTTTCTTT.

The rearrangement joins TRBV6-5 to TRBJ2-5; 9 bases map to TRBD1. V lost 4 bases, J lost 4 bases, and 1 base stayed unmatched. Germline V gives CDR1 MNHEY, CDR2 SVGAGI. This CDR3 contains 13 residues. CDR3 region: CASSSGQGETQYF. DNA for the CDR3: TGTGCCAGCAGTTCGGGACAGGGAGAGACCCAGTACTTC.

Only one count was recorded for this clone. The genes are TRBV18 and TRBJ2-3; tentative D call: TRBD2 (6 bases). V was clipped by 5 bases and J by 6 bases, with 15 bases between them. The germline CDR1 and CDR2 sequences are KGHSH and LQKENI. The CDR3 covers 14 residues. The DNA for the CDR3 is TGTGCCAGCTCAGCCCAGGGAGGAGGGGATACGCAGTATTTT. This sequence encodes CASSAQGGGDTQYF.

This chain's CDR3 is CASSETRAMNTEAFF. In DNA, the CDR3 is TGTGCCAGCAGTGAAACTAGGGCCATGAACACTGAAGCTTTCTTT. The chain couples TRBV6-1 to TRBJ1-1; D is uncertain. V was pared by 2 bases and J by 0 bases, with 10 bases between. The CDR3 contains 15 residues. Germline CDR1 MNHNS, CDR2 SASEGT.

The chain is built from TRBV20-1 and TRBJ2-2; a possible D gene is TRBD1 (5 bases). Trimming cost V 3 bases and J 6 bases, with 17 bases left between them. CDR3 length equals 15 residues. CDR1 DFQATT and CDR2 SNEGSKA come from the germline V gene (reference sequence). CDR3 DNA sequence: TGCAGTGCTAGTCAGGCGGCAGGGATTGCCGGGGAGCTGTTTTTT. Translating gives CSASQAAGIAGELFF.

CDR3 sequence reads: CASSSAQGAGNTIYF. CDR3 DNA: TGTGCCAGCAGTTCCGCACAGGGGGCTGGAAACACCATATATTTT. The chain couples TRBV6-6 to TRBJ1-3; 8 nucleotides match TRBD1. Germline V gene sequence: CDR1 MNHNY, CDR2 SVGAGI (reference sequence). V lost 4 bases to trimming and J lost 2 bases; unmatched junction nucleotides: 4. The CDR3 has 15 amino acids.

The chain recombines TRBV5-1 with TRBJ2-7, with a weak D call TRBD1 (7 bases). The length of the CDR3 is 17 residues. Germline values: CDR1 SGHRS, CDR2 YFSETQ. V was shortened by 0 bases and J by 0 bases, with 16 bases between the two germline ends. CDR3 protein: CASSLDRGGKGSYEQYF. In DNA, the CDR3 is TGCGCCAGCAGCTTGGACAGGGGAGGAAAGGGCTCCTACGAGCAGTACTTC.

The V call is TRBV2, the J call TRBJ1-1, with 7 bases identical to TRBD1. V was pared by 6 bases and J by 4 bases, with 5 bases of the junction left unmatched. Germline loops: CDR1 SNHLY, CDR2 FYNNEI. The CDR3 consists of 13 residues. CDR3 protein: CASSAGGSTEAFF. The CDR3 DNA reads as TGTGCCAGCAGCGCAGGGGGGAGCACTGAAGCTTTCTTT.

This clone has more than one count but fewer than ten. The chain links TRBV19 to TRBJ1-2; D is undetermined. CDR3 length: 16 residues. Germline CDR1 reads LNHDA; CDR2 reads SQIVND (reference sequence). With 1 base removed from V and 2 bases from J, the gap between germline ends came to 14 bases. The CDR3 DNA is TGTGCCAGTAGTATAGCCCTGCGGACTGGCAACTATGGCTACACCTTC. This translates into CASSIALRTGNYGYTF.

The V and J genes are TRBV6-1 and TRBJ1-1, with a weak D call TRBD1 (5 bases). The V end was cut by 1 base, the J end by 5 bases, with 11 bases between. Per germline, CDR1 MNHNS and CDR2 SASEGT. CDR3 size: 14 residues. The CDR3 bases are TGTGCCAGCAGTGAAGTTCGGGGGAGGACTGAAGCTTTCTTT. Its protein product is CASSEVRGRTEAFF.

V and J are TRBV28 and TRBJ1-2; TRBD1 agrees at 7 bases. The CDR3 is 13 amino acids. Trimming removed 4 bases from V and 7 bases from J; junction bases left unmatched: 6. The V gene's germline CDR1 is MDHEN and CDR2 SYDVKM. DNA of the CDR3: TGTGCCAGCAGTTCCGGACAGGCACGTGGCTACACCTTC. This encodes CASSSGQARGYTF.

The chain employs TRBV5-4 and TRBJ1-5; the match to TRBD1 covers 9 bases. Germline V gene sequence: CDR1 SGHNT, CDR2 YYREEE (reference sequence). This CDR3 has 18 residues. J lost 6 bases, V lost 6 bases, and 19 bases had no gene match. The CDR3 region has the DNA TGTGCCAGCATCCCATCGACCACAGGGGGCGCTATCGGTCAGCCCCAGCATTTT. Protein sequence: CASIPSTTGGAIGQPQHF.

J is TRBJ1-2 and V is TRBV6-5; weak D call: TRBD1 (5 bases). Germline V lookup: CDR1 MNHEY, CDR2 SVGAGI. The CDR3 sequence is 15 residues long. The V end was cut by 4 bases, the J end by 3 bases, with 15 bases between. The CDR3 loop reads CASSSPQGWDYGYTF. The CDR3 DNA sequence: TGTGCCAGCAGTTCCCCGCAGGGATGGGACTATGGCTACACCTTC.

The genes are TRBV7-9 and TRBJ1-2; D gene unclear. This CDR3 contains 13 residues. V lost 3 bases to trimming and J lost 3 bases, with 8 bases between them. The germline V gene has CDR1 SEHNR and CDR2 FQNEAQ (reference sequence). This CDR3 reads CASSFGEDYGYTF. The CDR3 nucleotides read TGTGCCAGCAGCTTCGGAGAAGACTATGGCTACACCTTC.

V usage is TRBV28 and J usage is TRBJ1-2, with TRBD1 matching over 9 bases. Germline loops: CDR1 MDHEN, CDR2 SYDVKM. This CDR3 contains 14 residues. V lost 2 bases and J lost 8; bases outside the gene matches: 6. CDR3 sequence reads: CASSLGQGFVGYTF. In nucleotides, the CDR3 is TGTGCCAGCAGTTTAGGACAGGGGTTCGTCGGCTACACCTTC.

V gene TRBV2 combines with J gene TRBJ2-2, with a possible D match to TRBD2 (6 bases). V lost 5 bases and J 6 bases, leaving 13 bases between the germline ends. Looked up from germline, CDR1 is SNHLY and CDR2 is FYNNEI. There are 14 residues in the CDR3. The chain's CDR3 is CASSPSLAPGELFF. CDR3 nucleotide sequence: TGTGCCAGCAGTCCCTCCCTAGCGCCCGGGGAGCTGTTTTTT.

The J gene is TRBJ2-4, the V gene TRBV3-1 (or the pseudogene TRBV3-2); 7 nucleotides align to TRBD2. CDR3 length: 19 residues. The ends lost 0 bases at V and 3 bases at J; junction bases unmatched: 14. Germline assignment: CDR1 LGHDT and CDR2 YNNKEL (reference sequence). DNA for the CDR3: TGTGCCAGCAGCCAAGATACGTGGGGGGGGTTTCGTGACAAAAACATTCAGTACTTC. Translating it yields CASSQDTWGGFRDKNIQYF.

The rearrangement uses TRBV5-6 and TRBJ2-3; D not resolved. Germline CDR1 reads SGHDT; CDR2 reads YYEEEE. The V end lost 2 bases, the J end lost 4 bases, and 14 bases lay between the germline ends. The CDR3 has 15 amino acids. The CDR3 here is CASSFSQISSDTQYF. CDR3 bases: TGTGCCAGCAGCTTTTCCCAGATTTCCTCAGATACGCAGTATTTT.

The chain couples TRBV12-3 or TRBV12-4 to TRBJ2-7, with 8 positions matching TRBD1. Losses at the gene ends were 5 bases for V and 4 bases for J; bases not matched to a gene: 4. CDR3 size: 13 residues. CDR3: CASSQGAWYEQYF. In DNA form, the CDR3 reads TGTGCCAGCAGTCAGGGGGCTTGGTACGAGCAGTACTTC.